This TCR beta chain was observed in a study of blood T cell repertoires in COVID-19. Study-level information: PBMCs, B-cell-depleted T cells, or T cells were the source of the cDNA or gDNA that made up the material.

The repertoire was sequenced with immunoSEQ multiplex PCR; TCRdb's copy has only in-frame clones and lacks some. The sample has tens of thousands of clones, 86% seen once. The CDR3 extends over 14 amino acids. Trimming shortened V by 4 bases and J by 0 bases, and 6 bases separated the two germline ends. Per the germline V gene, CDR1 is KGHSH and CDR2 is LQKENI. The chain combines TRBV18 with TRBJ1-4, with unresolved D. What was sequenced was peripheral blood. The clonotype originates from a man aged 55 to 70 with active or convalescent COVID-19. For the CDR3, the DNA is TGTGCCAGCTCACTCACAGCAACTAATGAAAAACTGTTTTTT. Translation gives CASSLTATNEKLFF.